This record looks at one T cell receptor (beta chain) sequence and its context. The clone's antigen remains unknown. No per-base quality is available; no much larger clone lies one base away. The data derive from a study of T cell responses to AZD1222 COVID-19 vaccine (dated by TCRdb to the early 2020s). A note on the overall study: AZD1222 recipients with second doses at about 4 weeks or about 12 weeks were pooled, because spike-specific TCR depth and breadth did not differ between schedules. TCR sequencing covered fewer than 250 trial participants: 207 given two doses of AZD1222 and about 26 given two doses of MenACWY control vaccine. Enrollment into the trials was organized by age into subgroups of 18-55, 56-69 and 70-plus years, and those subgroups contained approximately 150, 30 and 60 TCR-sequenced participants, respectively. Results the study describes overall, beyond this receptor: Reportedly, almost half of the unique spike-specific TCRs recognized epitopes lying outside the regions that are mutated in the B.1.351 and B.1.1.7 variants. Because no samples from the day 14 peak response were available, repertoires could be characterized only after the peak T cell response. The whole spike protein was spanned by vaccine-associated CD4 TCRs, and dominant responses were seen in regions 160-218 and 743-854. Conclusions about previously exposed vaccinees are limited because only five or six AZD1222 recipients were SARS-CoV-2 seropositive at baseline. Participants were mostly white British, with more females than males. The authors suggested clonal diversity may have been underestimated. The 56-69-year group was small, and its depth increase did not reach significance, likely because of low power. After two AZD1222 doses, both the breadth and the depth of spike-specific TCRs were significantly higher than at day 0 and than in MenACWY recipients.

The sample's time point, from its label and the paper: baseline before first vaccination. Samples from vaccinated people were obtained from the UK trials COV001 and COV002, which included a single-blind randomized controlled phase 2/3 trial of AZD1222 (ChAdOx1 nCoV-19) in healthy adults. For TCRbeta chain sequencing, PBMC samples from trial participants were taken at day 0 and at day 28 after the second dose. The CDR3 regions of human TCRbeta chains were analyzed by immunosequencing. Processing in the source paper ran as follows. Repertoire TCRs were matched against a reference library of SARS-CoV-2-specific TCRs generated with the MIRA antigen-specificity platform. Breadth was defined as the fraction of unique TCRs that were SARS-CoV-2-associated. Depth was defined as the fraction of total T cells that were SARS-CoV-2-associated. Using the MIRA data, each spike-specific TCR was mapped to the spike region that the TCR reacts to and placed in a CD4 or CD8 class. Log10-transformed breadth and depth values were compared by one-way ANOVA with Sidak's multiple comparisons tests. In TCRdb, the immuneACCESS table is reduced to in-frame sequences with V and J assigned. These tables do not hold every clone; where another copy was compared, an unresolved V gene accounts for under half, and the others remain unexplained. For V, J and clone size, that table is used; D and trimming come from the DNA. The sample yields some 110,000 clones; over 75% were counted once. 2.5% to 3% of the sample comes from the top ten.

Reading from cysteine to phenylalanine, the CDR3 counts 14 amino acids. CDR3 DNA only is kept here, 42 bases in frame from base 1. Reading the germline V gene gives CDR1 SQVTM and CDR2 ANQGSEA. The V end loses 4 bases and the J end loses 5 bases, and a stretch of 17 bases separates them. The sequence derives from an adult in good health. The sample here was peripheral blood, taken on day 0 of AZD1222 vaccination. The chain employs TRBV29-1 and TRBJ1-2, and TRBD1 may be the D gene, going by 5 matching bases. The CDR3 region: CSVARSGQYYGYTF. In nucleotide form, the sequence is TGCAGCGTTGCCAGGTCCGGACAATATTATGGCTACACCTTC.